This T cell receptor beta chain was profiled in a study of regulatory T cells in long-lasting Graves disease. Study conclusions and caveats: Repertoires from persistent disease leaned toward TRBV28, TRBJ1-2 and TRBJ2-5.

This clonotype was counted at least ten times. Antigen specificity is unknown. Time point given: newly diagnosed GD, antithyroid drugs for less than 3 months. PBMC-derived RNA was used for the TCR library. A blood draw put around 9.3 milliliters of peripheral blood into EDTA tubes. V lost 5 bases and J 9 bases, leaving 10 bases between the germline ends. Germline V gene data show CDR1 as SGHTA and CDR2 as FQGNSA. CDR3 length: 11 residues. Arm-PCR of CDR3 regions with iRepertoire HTBI primers generated TCR beta libraries. Each CDR3 protein is one row after TCRdb ran MiXCR on the multiplex PCR reads. There are 500,000 to 700,000 distinct CDR3 sequences in the sample; around 17% occur only once, and 18% lies in the top ten. The same data also contributed to another study, on T cells in Graves' hyperthyroidism and ophthalmopathy. That work states: Clonotypes that were expanded in thyroid above 0.001 mostly appeared in blood too.

Material: peripheral blood mononuclear cells (PBMCs), obtained at new diagnosis, from a patient treated with antithyroid drugs. V and J are TRBV7-2 and TRBJ2-5; D might be TRBD1 or TRBD2, each matching 6 bases. This receptor was taken from a woman aged 25 to 39 with Graves disease. DNA for the CDR3: TGTGCCAGCAGCCGGGGGCCGGCCCAGTACTTC. It specifies CASSRGPAQYF.